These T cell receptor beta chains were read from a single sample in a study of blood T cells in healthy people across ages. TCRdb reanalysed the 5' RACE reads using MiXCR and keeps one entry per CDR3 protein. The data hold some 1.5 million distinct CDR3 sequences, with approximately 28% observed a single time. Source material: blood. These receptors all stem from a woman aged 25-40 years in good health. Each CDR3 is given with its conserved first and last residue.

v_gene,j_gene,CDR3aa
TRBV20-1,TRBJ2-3,CSALTSGVSNTQYF
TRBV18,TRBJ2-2,CASSTTPGQGTNTGELFF
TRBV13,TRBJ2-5,CASSLGLEKQYF
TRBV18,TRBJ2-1,CASSTEGDNEQFF
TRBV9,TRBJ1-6,CASSVGGGEYNSPLHF
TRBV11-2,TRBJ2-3,CASNYRAPSTDTQYF
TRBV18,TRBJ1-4,CASSPQGNSEKRFF
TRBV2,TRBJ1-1,CASRRRHRLMNTEAFF
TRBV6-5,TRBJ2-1,CQQSSRDRDNEQFF
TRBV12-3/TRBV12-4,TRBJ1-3,CASSLEGFSGNTIYF
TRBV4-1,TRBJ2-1,CASSLDRGHEQFF
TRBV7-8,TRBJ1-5,CASSRLGIGSNQPQHF
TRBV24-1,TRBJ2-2,CATSDLSGRNTGELFF
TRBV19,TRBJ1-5,CASSMVGGDQPQHF
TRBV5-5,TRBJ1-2,CASSMWTGTSYGYTF
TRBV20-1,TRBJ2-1,CSARPPFAPSSQFF
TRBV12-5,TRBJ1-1,CASGFEGNTEAFF
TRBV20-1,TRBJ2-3,CSARDMASGHTDTQYF
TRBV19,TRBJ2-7,CASRVGQGVSYEQYF
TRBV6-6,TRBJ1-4,CASTQNRGLIGEKLFF
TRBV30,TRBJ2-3,CAWSGGRSTDTQYF
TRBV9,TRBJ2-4,CASSAQGAGNIQYF